A single sample is the source of the 22 T cell receptor beta chains below, sequenced in a study of cytomegalovirus exposure and HLA in healthy donors listed by TCRdb under 2017. The library was prepared using the immunoSEQ multiplex PCR assay. The source is immuneACCESS, and TCRdb retained only in-frame sequences with V and J called. Part of the clones is not carried over; for the studies checked, unresolved V genes explain less than half of this, and the remainder is unexplained. This sample comprises approximately 240,000 clones, under 95% of them detected only once. Together, the top ten hold 0.8% to 1.2% of the sample. Sequencing used PBMCs. These TCRs come from a woman between 18 and 29 years old in good health and CMV-seronegative.

The chain couples TRBV7-9 to TRBJ1-2; TRBD1 is a possible D gene (5 bases). Germline V gene sequence: CDR1 SEHNR, CDR2 FQNEAQ (reference sequence). This CDR3 contains 15 residues. V was shortened by 5 bases and J by 7 bases, with 20 bases between the two germline ends. The CDR3, as DNA: TGTGCCAGCAGCCCTCCCAGCCGGTCCCAGGGTGGCTACACCTTC. Protein product: CASSPPSRSQGGYTF. Supplemented by reference TRBV7-9 and TRBJ1-2, the full variable domain reads DTGVSQNPRHKITKRGQNVTFRCDPISEHNRLYWYRQTLGQGPEFLTYFQNEAQLEKSRLLSDRFSAERPKGSFSTLEIQRTEQGDSAMYLCASSPPSRSQGGYTFGSGTRLTVV.

The chain is built from TRBV19 and TRBJ1-2; 7 bases map to TRBD1. Per the germline V gene, CDR1 is LNHDA and CDR2 is SQIVND (reference sequence). V lost 3 bases and J lost 3; bases outside the gene matches: 7. CDR3 length: 15 amino acids. The CDR3 DNA sequence: TGTGCCAGTAGTATCAGAGGGGGCGGCGACTATGGCTACACCTTC. Translation: CASSIRGGGDYGYTF.

The chain uses TRBV14 and TRBJ2-7; tentatively, D is TRBD1 (5 bases). Trimming pared 3 bases from V and 1 base from J, leaving 13 bases between. CDR1 is SGHDN, CDR2 FVKESK, per germline. This CDR3 contains 15 residues. The CDR3 bases are TGTGCCAGCAGCCACCCCAGGGTAAATTCCTACGAGCAGTACTTC. Translated: CASSHPRVNSYEQYF.

The genes are TRBV28 and TRBJ2-7, with 10 bases aligning to TRBD1. CDR3 size: 18 residues. The V segment lost 6 bases and the J segment 3 bases; nucleotides outside the gene matches: 17. CDR1 and CDR2 from the germline V gene are MDHEN and SYDVKM. The CDR3 reads CASRVGTGVRGGHYEQYF. The CDR3, as DNA: TGTGCCAGCAGGGTGGGGACAGGGGTAAGAGGGGGACACTACGAGCAGTACTTC. The full variable domain, with the rest looked up from reference TRBV28 and TRBJ2-7, is DVKVTQSSRYLVKRTGEKVFLECVQDMDHENMFWYRQDPGLGLRLIYFSYDVKMKEKGDIPEGYSVSREKKERFSLILESASTNQTSMYLCASRVGTGVRGGHYEQYFGPGTRLTVT.

In its sample, this clone was seen once. The CDR3 nucleotides are TGTGCCAGCAGCTCCATGATGGGGGTTGAGCGGGAGGGAGATACGCAGTATTTT. Its translation: CASSSMMGVEREGDTQYF. This sequence joins TRBV5-5 and TRBJ2-3, with TRBD2 identical over 10 bases. J lost 5 bases, V lost 3 bases, and 15 bases had no gene match. Germline lookup yields CDR1 SGHKS and CDR2 YYEKEE (reference sequence). CDR3 size: 18 residues.

The chain uses TRBV29-1 and TRBJ2-7, with 10 bases matching TRBD1. This CDR3 is 13 amino acids long. CDR1 is SQVTM, CDR2 ANQGSEA, per germline. After removal of 6 bases from V and 4 bases from J, the junction contained 6 bases not matched to a gene. CDR3 sequence: CSVTDRGLYEQYF. CDR3 nucleotide sequence: TGCAGCGTGACTGACAGGGGGCTATACGAGCAGTACTTC.

The table lists this clone with a count of one. This sample includes further DNA sequences coding for the same CDR3. The J gene is TRBJ2-7, the V gene TRBV27; the match to TRBD2 covers 8 bases. V gave up 0 bases and J gave up 1 base; unmatched junction bases: 2. This CDR3 is 15 amino acids long. The germline V gene has CDR1 MNHEY and CDR2 SMNVEV (reference sequence). CDR3 protein: CASSLSGGGSYEQYF. CDR3 in DNA: TGTGCCAGCAGTTTATCCGGGGGGGGGTCCTACGAGCAGTACTTC.

This chain's CDR3 is CASSLSTVNGPYEQYF. The CDR3, as DNA: TGTGCCAGCAGTTTATCCACAGTGAACGGCCCCTACGAGCAGTACTTC. V is TRBV27 and J is TRBJ2-7; unclear D gene. The CDR3 runs 16 residues. The germline V gene encodes CDR1 MNHEY and CDR2 SMNVEV (reference sequence). V was cut by 0 bases and J by 2 bases, with 14 bases left in between.

This clone is a singleton in its sample. This CDR3 is CASSLGPPGTEDNEQFF. CDR3 nucleotide sequence: TGTGCCAGCAGCTTAGGACCTCCCGGGACAGAGGACAATGAGCAGTTCTTC. The chain carries TRBV7-8 and TRBJ2-1, with 7 bases lining up with TRBD1. Germline CDR1 is SGHVS and CDR2 is FQNEAQ. The CDR3 is 17 residues long. V was pared by 1 base and J by 5 bases, with 11 bases of the junction left unmatched.

This clone has just one count. The chain joins TRBV7-9 to TRBJ2-1; D is unclear. Germline lookup yields CDR1 SEHNR and CDR2 FQNEAQ (reference sequence). The CDR3 loop spans 14 amino acids. V shed 1 base and J shed 0 bases, with 4 bases lying between them. CDR3: CASSLGSSYNEQFF. CDR3 nucleotide sequence: TGTGCCAGCAGCTTAGGTAGCTCCTACAATGAGCAGTTCTTC.

This chain links TRBV27 with TRBJ1-6, with 11 bases identical to TRBD1. Germline-derived CDR1 and CDR2 are MNHEY and SMNVEV (reference sequence). The CDR3 totals 17 residues. V shed 4 bases and J 10 bases; nucleotides not matched to a gene: 12. The CDR3 region is CASSSSRTGGRTSPLHF. The CDR3 DNA follows: TGTGCCAGCAGTTCTTCTAGGACAGGGGGCAGAACCTCACCCCTCCACTTT.

V is TRBV19 and J is TRBJ1-1; the match to TRBD1 covers 7 bases. The CDR3 is 14 residues long. Germline CDR1 reads LNHDA; CDR2 reads SQIVND (reference sequence). Trimming removed 11 bases from V and 4 bases from J; junction bases left unmatched: 13. CDR3 residues: CALRTGELGTEAFF. The DNA for the CDR3 is TGTGCCCTAAGGACAGGAGAGTTGGGCACTGAAGCTTTCTTT.

The V gene is TRBV5-1, the J gene TRBJ2-7; 13 nucleotides agree with TRBD2. Germline V gene sequence: CDR1 SGHRS, CDR2 YFSETQ. The CDR3 is made up of 17 amino acids. After removal of 0 bases from V and 0 bases from J, the junction contained 3 bases not matched to a gene. The CDR3 sequence: CASSLGLAGGSSYEQYF. In DNA form, the CDR3 reads TGCGCCAGCAGCTTGGGACTAGCGGGAGGTTCCTCCTACGAGCAGTACTTC.

The V gene is TRBV28, the J gene TRBJ1-1; 9 nucleotides agree with TRBD1. V was clipped by 4 bases and J by 3 bases; unmatched bases: 3. Germline V gene lookup returns CDR1 MDHEN and CDR2 SYDVKM. The CDR3 contains 14 residues. The CDR3 spells CASSSNRGHTEAFF. As DNA, the CDR3 is TGTGCCAGCAGTTCGAACAGGGGGCACACTGAAGCTTTCTTT.

This clone was found a few times. This chain connects TRBV2 to TRBJ1-6; D is possibly TRBD1 (6 bases). The germline V gene has CDR1 SNHLY and CDR2 FYNNEI. This CDR3 spans 17 amino acids. V was trimmed by 4 bases and J by 1 base, leaving 14 bases between them. CDR3 bases: TGTGCCAGCAGTGTGTACAGGGCCCTATCCTATAATTCACCCCTCCACTTT. This codes for CASSVYRALSYNSPLHF.

The chain joins TRBV29-1 to TRBJ2-3; possible D gene TRBD2, 7 bases. The CDR3 length is 13 residues. Trimming left V 3 bases short and J 9 bases short, with 16 bases between. CDR1 SQVTM and CDR2 ANQGSEA come from the germline V gene. This chain's CDR3 is CSVEGGGLLTQYF. The DNA for the CDR3 is TGCAGCGTTGAGGGGGGGGGCCTCCTAACGCAGTATTTT.

The chain links TRBV12-5 to TRBJ1-5; D might be TRBD1 (6 bases). This CDR3 spans 17 amino acids. The germline CDR1 and CDR2 sequences are LGHNT and FRNRAP. Trimming removed 0 bases at V and 0 bases at J, with 12 bases between. CDR3 protein: CASGLVADSHSNQPQHF. The DNA for the CDR3 is TGTGCTAGTGGTTTGGTCGCGGACAGCCATAGCAATCAGCCCCAGCATTTT.

This chain connects TRBV6-1 to TRBJ2-1; D unresolved. This CDR3 comprises 12 residues. CDR1 and CDR2 from the germline V gene are MNHNS and SASEGT. Deletions cut 7 bases from V and 7 bases from J, with 11 bases between. Here the CDR3 reads CASKIAHNEQFF. The DNA for the CDR3 is TGTGCCAGCAAAATAGCTCATAATGAGCAGTTCTTC.

This clone has a single count. V and J are TRBV14 and TRBJ2-7; the D is unclear. The V end was cut by 0 bases, the J end by 5 bases, with 11 bases between. Per the germline V gene, CDR1 is SGHDN and CDR2 is FVKESK. The CDR3 has 14 amino acids. For the CDR3, the DNA is TGTGCCAGCAGCCAAGAATGGTCTGGAGACGAGCAGTACTTC. This translates into CASSQEWSGDEQYF.

This clone was counted once. This chain uses TRBV2 with TRBJ1-1; D call uncertain. The germline V gene encodes CDR1 SNHLY and CDR2 FYNNEI. There are 14 residues in the CDR3. With 6 bases removed from V and 0 bases from J, the gap between germline ends came to 11 bases. CDR3 nucleotide sequence: TGTGCCAGCAGGAGTAACACAGTGAACACTGAAGCTTTCTTT. Amino acid sequence: CASRSNTVNTEAFF.

The chain links TRBV11-2 to TRBJ2-5; a possible D gene is TRBD2 (6 bases). The CDR3 runs to 14 residues. The germline V gene has CDR1 SGHAT and CDR2 FQNNGV. The V gene lost 4 bases and the J gene lost 2 bases, with 11 bases spanning the gap. This CDR3 is CASSSGTVQETQYF. CDR3 DNA: TGTGCCAGCAGCTCCGGGACTGTTCAAGAGACCCAGTACTTC.

This clone was counted only a few times. The rearrangement joins TRBV11-2 to TRBJ1-3, with TRBD1 matching over 7 bases. This CDR3 contains 17 residues. Germline V gene data show CDR1 as SGHAT and CDR2 as FQNNGV. V was clipped by 1 base and J by 5 bases; unmatched bases: 11. The CDR3 loop reads CASSLGATGTDRNTIYF. The DNA for the CDR3 is TGTGCCAGCAGCTTAGGAGCTACCGGGACAGATAGAAACACCATATATTTT.